The clone carrying this T cell receptor (beta chain) came up a few times. This may be a read error, as it is one base from a much larger clone. The data stem from a study of blood T cells in healthy people across ages. This CDR3 spans 12 amino acids. Germline CDR1 SGHTA, CDR2 FQGNSA. The V end lost 6 bases, the J end lost 6 bases, and 10 bases lay between the germline ends. With a J-beta primer mix and a sample-barcoded 5' primer, a second PCR ran about 7 to 11 cycles. From the 5' RACE reads, TCRdb called clonotypes with MiXCR, one entry per CDR3 protein. The sample consists of about 1,800,000 distinct CDR3 sequences, 28% of them appearing once. Whenever a sample was processed, at least 6 million PBMCs were isolated.

The chain recombines TRBV7-2 with TRBJ2-3; TRBD1 is a possible D gene (5 bases). Input material: blood. The receptor comes from a woman under 40 in good health. The CDR3 sequence: CASSLHRDTQYF. The CDR3 bases are TGTGCCAGCAGTCTCCACAGGGATACGCAGTATTTT.